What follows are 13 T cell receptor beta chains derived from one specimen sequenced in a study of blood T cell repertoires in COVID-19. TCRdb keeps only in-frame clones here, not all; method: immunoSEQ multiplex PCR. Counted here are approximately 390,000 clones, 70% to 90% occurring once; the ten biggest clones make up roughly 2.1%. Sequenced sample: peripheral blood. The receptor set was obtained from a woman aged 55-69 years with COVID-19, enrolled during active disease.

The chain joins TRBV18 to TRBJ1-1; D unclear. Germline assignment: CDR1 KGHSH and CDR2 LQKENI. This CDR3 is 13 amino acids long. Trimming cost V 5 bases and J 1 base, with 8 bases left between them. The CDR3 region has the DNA TGTGCCAGCTCAGACTCCAGGAACACTGAAGCTTTCTTT. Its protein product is CASSDSRNTEAFF.

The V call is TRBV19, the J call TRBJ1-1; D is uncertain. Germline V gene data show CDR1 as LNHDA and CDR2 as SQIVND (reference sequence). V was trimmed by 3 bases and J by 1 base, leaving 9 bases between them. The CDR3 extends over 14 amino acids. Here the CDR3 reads CASSIQLGNTEAFF. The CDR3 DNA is TGTGCCAGTAGTATTCAACTTGGGAACACTGAAGCTTTCTTT.

Here the CDR3 reads CASSLEPGTYEQYF. The CDR3 nucleotides are TGTGCCAGCAGCTTAGAGCCAGGCACCTACGAGCAGTACTTC. The chain couples TRBV7-6 to TRBJ2-7; no definite D call. Deletions cut 1 base from V and 2 bases from J, with 9 bases between. The CDR3 spans 14 residues. The germline gives CDR1 SGHVS, CDR2 FNYEAQ.

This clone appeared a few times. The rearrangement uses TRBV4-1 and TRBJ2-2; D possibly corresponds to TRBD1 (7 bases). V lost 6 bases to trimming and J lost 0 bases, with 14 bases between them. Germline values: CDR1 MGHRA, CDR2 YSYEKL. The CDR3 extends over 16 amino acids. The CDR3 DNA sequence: TGCGCCAGCAGTCGCGGGACAGCTTCGAACACCGGGGAGCTGTTTTTT. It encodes CASSRGTASNTGELFF.

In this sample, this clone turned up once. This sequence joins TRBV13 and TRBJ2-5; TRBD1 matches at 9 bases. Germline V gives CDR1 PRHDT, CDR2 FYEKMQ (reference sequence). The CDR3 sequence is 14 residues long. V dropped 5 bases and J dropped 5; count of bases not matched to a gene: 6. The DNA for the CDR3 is TGTGCCAGCAGCACTAAACAGGGGGCGGAGACCCAGTACTTC. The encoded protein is CASSTKQGAETQYF.

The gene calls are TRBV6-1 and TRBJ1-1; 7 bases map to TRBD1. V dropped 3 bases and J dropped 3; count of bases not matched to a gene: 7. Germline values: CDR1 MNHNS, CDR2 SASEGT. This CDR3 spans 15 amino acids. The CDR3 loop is CASSEFYDRDTEAFF. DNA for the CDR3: TGTGCCAGCAGTGAGTTCTACGACAGGGACACTGAAGCTTTCTTT.

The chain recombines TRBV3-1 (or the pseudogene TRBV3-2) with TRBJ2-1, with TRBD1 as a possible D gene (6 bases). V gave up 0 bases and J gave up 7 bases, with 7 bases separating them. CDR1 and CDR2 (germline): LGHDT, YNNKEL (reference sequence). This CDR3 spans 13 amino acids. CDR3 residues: CASSQERGNEQFF. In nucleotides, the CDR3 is TGTGCCAGCAGCCAAGAAAGGGGGAATGAGCAGTTCTTC.

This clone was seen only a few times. The CDR3 spells CASSQERGGASAYEQYF. DNA for the CDR3: TGTGCCAGCAGCCAAGAGAGAGGAGGGGCCAGCGCCTACGAGCAGTACTTC. The chain has TRBV14 and TRBJ2-7, with D tentatively TRBD2 (6 bases). The germline V gene has CDR1 SGHDN and CDR2 FVKESK. This CDR3 is built from 17 residues. Deletions cut 0 bases from V and 2 bases from J, with 17 bases between.

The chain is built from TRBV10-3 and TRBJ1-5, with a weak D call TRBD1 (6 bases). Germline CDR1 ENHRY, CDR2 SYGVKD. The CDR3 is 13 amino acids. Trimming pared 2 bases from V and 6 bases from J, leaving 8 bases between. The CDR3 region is CAISERGAQPQHF. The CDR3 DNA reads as TGTGCCATCAGTGAGCGGGGGGCTCAGCCCCAGCATTTT.

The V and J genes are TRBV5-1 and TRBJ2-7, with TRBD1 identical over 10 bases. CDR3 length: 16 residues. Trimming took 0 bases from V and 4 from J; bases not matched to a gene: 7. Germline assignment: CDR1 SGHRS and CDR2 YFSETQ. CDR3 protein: CASSLEYRDRGYEQYF. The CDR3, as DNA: TGCGCCAGCAGCTTGGAATATCGGGACAGGGGTTACGAGCAGTACTTC.

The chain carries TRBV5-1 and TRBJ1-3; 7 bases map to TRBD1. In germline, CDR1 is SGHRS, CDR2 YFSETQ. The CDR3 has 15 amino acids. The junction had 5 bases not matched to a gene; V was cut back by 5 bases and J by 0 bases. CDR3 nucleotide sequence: TGCGCCAGCAGTGGCAGGGGGGACTCTGGAAACACCATATATTTT. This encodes CASSGRGDSGNTIYF.

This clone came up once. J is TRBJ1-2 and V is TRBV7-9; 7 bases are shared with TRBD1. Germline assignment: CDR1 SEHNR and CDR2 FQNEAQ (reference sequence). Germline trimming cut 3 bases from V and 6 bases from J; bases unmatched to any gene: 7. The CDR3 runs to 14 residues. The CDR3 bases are TGTGCCAGCAGCTTCCTCGCAGGGGGGAATGGCTACACCTTC. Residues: CASSFLAGGNGYTF.

CDR3 residues: CAISEYQTGIGYTF. CDR3 sequence (DNA): TGTGCCATCAGTGAGTACCAGACAGGGATTGGCTACACCTTC. The rearrangement uses TRBV10-3 and TRBJ1-2, with 7 positions matching TRBD1. The CDR3 sequence is 14 residues long. J lost 7 bases, V lost 1 base, and 6 bases had no gene match. Germline CDR1 and CDR2: ENHRY and SYGVKD.